A few counts support the clone carrying this TCR beta chain. Its antigen is unknown. The CDR3 consists of 14 residues. Germline values: CDR1 SEHNR, CDR2 FQNEAQ (reference sequence). J was trimmed by 5 bases and V by 5 bases; bases with no gene match: 9. TCRdb reprocessed the 5' RACE reads with MiXCR, giving one entry per CDR3 protein. The data show about 100,000 distinct CDR3 sequences, approximately 10% seen once. The data belong to a study of T-cell memory formation after mild COVID-19. Background on the study: For the most part, TCR clusters were specific to one donor. Broader study findings: Researchers report contracting CD4+ clones mostly in CM and EM, with CD8+ clones in EMRA.

The chain is built from TRBV7-9 and TRBJ2-7; 7 bases are a match to TRBD1. Material for sequencing was PBMCs or a T cell subset sorted from them (not recorded which). This sequence originates from a man in his late teens or twenties who had mild COVID-19 (a few samples of this study predate the infection). Cell type and time point are not known. The CDR3 loop reads CASSPAPDRDEQYV. CDR3 sequence (DNA): TGTGCCAGCAGCCCCGCCCCCGACAGGGACGAGCAGTACGTC.